This T cell receptor beta chain is from a study of response to subunit inactivated influenza vaccine. Study results and limitations: Seasonal influenza vaccination, on each occasion, was suggested by the authors to recruit few new T cells.

TCRdb reprocessed the RT-PCR reads with MiXCR, giving one entry per CDR3 protein. The sample has 860,000 or so distinct CDR3 sequences, roughly 20% seen once. This CDR3 spans 13 amino acids. V was cut by 5 bases and J by 5 bases, with 12 bases left in between. This clonotype showed up just a few times. Its antigen is not known. V is TRBV12-3 or TRBV12-4 and J is TRBJ1-1, with a weak D call TRBD1 (5 bases). This clonotype originated in a man between 50 and 59 years old who received an inactivated influenza vaccine. Sequences were derived from PBMCs from blood, sampled 4 to 6 days after vaccination. The CDR3 loop is CASSMGVRTEAFF. In DNA form, the CDR3 reads TGTGCCAGCAGTATGGGGGTTAGGACTGAAGCTTTCTTT.